What follows are 14 T cell receptor beta chains derived from one specimen sequenced in a study of metastatic and nonmetastatic thyroid tumors. TCRdb re-called clones from the PCR reads using MiXCR. The sample includes 15,000 to 20,000 clones, approximately 31% of them seen just once. Patients were all untreated before their thyroid surgery. The sequencing sample was made of tumor tissue. The receptors stem from a male donor with papillary thyroid cancer or a benign thyroid nodule (not recorded which). Some clones in this sample may be carry-over from other donors' samples.

This clone appeared many times. The V call is TRBV28, the J call TRBJ2-7; 14 bases match TRBD2. Looked up from germline, CDR1 is MDHEN and CDR2 is SYDVKM. This CDR3 contains 16 residues. The V and J ends lost 6 bases and 7 bases, in that order; junction bases with no gene match: 11. In nucleotides, the CDR3 is TGTGCCAGCAGCATAGGCCGACTAGCGGGAGGGCCGGAGCAGTACTTC. Translating gives CASSIGRLAGGPEQYF.

Many counts were recorded for this clone. The chain is built from TRBV5-5 and TRBJ2-5; no clear D gene. V was pared by 4 bases and J by 2 bases, with 15 bases between. This CDR3 comprises 15 residues. Per the germline V gene, CDR1 is SGHKS and CDR2 is YYEKEE (reference sequence). The CDR3 nucleotides are TGTGCCAGCAGCCTCCTGGACCGATTTCAAGAGACCCAGTACTTC. It specifies CASSLLDRFQETQYF.

J is TRBJ2-7 and V is TRBV18; 7 nucleotides match TRBD2. V was pared by 3 bases and J by 6 bases, with 14 bases of the junction left unmatched. The V gene's germline CDR1 is KGHSH and CDR2 LQKENI. The CDR3 is 16 amino acids. As DNA, the CDR3 is TGTGCCAGCTCACCGCACGCTGGACTAGTGTCTTCCGAGCAGTACTTC. It specifies CASSPHAGLVSSEQYF.

The CDR3 sequence is CASSFPGTGEQYF. The CDR3 DNA reads TGTGCCAGCAGCTTCCCGGGGACCGGGGAGCAGTACTTC. The V call is TRBV11-3, the J call TRBJ2-7; D may be TRBD1 or TRBD2 (5 bases each). V was pared by 3 bases and J by 7 bases, with 13 bases between. The V gene's germline CDR1 is SGHNT and CDR2 YENEEA. This CDR3 contains 13 residues.

This clone was detected ten times or more. The chain carries TRBV11-2 and TRBJ2-2; D is unresolved. Germline CDR1 and CDR2: SGHAT and FQNNGV. V dropped 5 bases and J dropped 0 bases, with 16 bases sitting between them. The CDR3 totals 17 residues. The chain's CDR3 is CASSPRLPFANTGELFF. In DNA, the CDR3 is TGTGCCAGCAGCCCCCGACTCCCGTTCGCGAACACCGGGGAGCTGTTTTTT. Full variable domain (remainder filled in from reference TRBV11-2 and TRBJ2-2): EAGVAQSPRYKIIEKRQSVAFWCNPISGHATLYWYQQILGQGPKLLIQFQNNGVVDDSQLPKDRFSAERLKGVDSTLKIQPAKLEDSAVYLCASSPRLPFANTGELFFGEGSRLTVL.

This clone has a single count. J is TRBJ1-4 and V is TRBV7-6; D ambiguous. The CDR3 spans 16 residues. V lost 0 bases and J lost 1, with 9 bases in between. Looked up from germline, CDR1 is SGHVS and CDR2 is FNYEAQ. DNA of the CDR3: TGTGCCAGCAGCTTAGCCGAAGCGGGAACTAATGAAAAACTGTTTTTT. Amino acids: CASSLAEAGTNEKLFF.

V gene TRBV4-3 combines with J gene TRBJ2-1; D remains ambiguous. CDR1 and CDR2 from the germline V gene are LGHNA and YSLEER. The CDR3 extends over 14 amino acids. Trimming shortened V by 3 bases and J by 1 base, and 7 bases separated the two germline ends. The CDR3 DNA reads as TGCGCCAGCAGCCACCGACTGTCCTACAATGAGCAGTTCTTC. This encodes CASSHRLSYNEQFF.

This clone appeared once. The junction differs from germline at one of its ends, possibly a read error. The chain couples TRBV6-5 to TRBJ2-1, with 7 bases identical to TRBD2. This CDR3 contains 14 residues. CDR1 and CDR2 (germline): MNHEY, SVGAGI. The CDR3 sequence is CASRSRTSSNEHFF. The CDR3 DNA follows: TGTGCCAGCCGTTCCAGGACTAGTAGTAATGAGCATTTCTTC.

V usage is TRBV19 and J usage is TRBJ2-3, with D perhaps matching TRBD2 (7 bases). From germline, CDR1 is LNHDA and CDR2 SQIVND (reference sequence). V shed 7 bases and J shed 1 base, with 21 bases lying between them. The CDR3 is made up of 17 amino acids. The CDR3 loop reads CASTHPRGGVGTDTQYF. CDR3 nucleotide sequence: TGTGCCAGTACCCATCCCCGAGGGGGGGTCGGCACAGATACGCAGTATTTT.

This clone is classed as medium-sized (0.01 to 0.1%). The J gene is TRBJ2-1, the V gene TRBV7-3; the match to TRBD1 covers 10 bases. V lost 5 bases, J lost 9 bases, and 7 bases stayed unmatched. This CDR3 has 14 amino acids. CDR1 SGHTA and CDR2 FQGTGA come from the germline V gene. The CDR3 nucleotides are TGTGCCAGCAGCCGCGACAGGGGGCAAGGTGAGCAGTTCTTC. Protein product: CASSRDRGQGEQFF.

Relative to its sample, this clone is medium-sized. The chain carries TRBV11-1 and TRBJ2-2; D remains unclear. The CDR3 has 16 amino acids. Trimming took off 0 bases at V and 2 bases at J, with 10 bases between the two ends. Germline V gene data show CDR1 as SGHAT and CDR2 as FQDESV (reference sequence). This CDR3 is CASSLAPAGNTGELFF. CDR3 nucleotides: TGTGCCAGCAGCTTAGCGCCGGCAGGAAACACCGGGGAGCTGTTTTTT.

In its sample, this clone was seen a few times. This sequence joins TRBV2 and TRBJ2-1; the D gene is possibly TRBD1 (5 bases). The V end was cut by 8 bases, the J end by 7 bases, with 15 bases between. In germline, CDR1 is SNHLY, CDR2 FYNNEI. CDR3 size: 13 residues. The CDR3 is CASPRQSGNEQFF. The DNA of the CDR3 is TGTGCCAGCCCCCGACAGTCCGGGAATGAGCAGTTCTTC.

This chain links TRBV3-1 with TRBJ2-1; D possibly corresponds to TRBD2 (6 bases). Germline V lookup: CDR1 LGHDT, CDR2 YNNKEL (reference sequence). This CDR3 is 17 amino acids long. Trimming took 4 bases from V and 3 from J, leaving 19 bases between them. The CDR3 region has the DNA TGTGCCAGCAGCCCACCCACCCGGGACTTATACTACAATGAGCAGTTCTTC. It is translated as CASSPPTRDLYYNEQFF.

This clone was found many times. The chain joins TRBV28 to TRBJ2-7; D not certain. CDR1 MDHEN and CDR2 SYDVKM come from the germline V gene. The CDR3 spans 11 residues. V was pared by 8 bases and J by 1 base, with 6 bases between. CDR3 DNA sequence: TGTGCCAGCTGCAATTCCTACGAGCAGTACTTC. This encodes CASCNSYEQYF.